Sequencing of this T cell receptor beta chain was carried out in a study of blood T cell repertoires in COVID-19. Study as a whole: Donors in the United States, Italy and Spain gave samples during acute or convalescent COVID-19.

V shed 0 bases and J 1 base; nucleotides not matched to a gene: 6. In germline, CDR1 is LGHNA, CDR2 YSLEER. This CDR3 has 16 amino acids. In the authors' methods: Cell counts per sample came from amplifying reference gene primers. Generated by immunoSEQ multiplex PCR, the TCRdb table keeps only in-frame clones and is missing some. Clone size and V and J calls were adopted from that table, with D and trimming inferred from the DNA. The data show 30,000 to 45,000 clones, approximately 87% seen once. The sequence was collected from a man in his sixties or seventies with acute or convalescent COVID-19. The chain links TRBV4-3 to TRBJ2-7; 7 bases agree with TRBD2. Sample: peripheral blood. The CDR3: CASSQDWGGRSYEQYF. The CDR3 DNA sequence: TGCGCCAGCAGCCAAGATTGGGGAGGGAGGTCCTACGAGCAGTACTTC.